This T cell receptor beta chain was observed in a study of T cell repertoires in cytomegalovirus infection. General study results and limits: Individuals carrying CMV plus the relevant HLA were identified by cumulative frequency of public TCR beta families. HLA-C-restricted CMV clonotypes gave the most frequent clonotype in two of eight donors.

CDR1 and CDR2 (germline): LGHNT, FRNRAP. This CDR3 is 17 amino acids long. The junction had 15 bases not matched to a gene; V was cut back by 4 bases and J by 4 bases. As regards this clonotype: Its target is not known.

A single record per CDR3 protein comes from TCRdb applying MiXCR to the reads. The table has approximately 550,000 distinct CDR3 sequences, approximately 15% seen once. Sequenced input: CD8+ T cells from PBMCs. The receptor was derived from a human donor in good health (CMV status not recorded). Some clones in this sample may be carry-over from other donors' samples. The chain links TRBV12-5 to TRBJ1-1; 7 positions agree with TRBD1. CDR3 nucleotides: TGTGCTAGTGGTTCACCGCAGGGGGTGATTCGGTGCACTGAAGCTTTCTTT. It yields the protein CASGSPQGVIRCTEAFF.